Following are 27 T cell receptor beta chains from one sample sequenced in a study of blood T cell repertoires in COVID-19. Data came from immunoSEQ multiplex PCR; TCRdb stores just in-frame clones and leaves some out. The sample holds 110,000 or so clones, approximately 80% seen once. Sample: peripheral blood. The receptor set was obtained from a woman between 40 and 50 years old with acute or convalescent COVID-19.

V and J are TRBV6-5 and TRBJ2-7; 9 bases fit TRBD1. This CDR3 has 14 amino acids. CDR1 is MNHEY and CDR2 is SVGAGI in the germline V gene. Trimming at V came to 6 bases and at J to 4 bases, leaving 7 bases not matched to a gene. The DNA for the CDR3 is TGTGCCAGCAGGGGACAGGGAAAAGGGTACGAGCAGTACTTC. It specifies CASRGQGKGYEQYF.

V gene TRBV5-1 combines with J gene TRBJ1-6, with D possibly TRBD1 on 5 matching bases. Between the trimmed V and J ends, which lost 4 bases and 8 bases, there was a span of 19 bases. Germline values: CDR1 SGHRS, CDR2 YFSETQ. The CDR3 extends over 16 amino acids. The CDR3 DNA sequence: TGCGCCAGCAGCACAACCCGAGCGGGGGAGGATTCACCCCTCCACTTT. Its translation: CASSTTRAGEDSPLHF.

This clone was counted only a few times. J is TRBJ1-2 and V is TRBV12-3 or TRBV12-4, with a weak D call TRBD1 (5 bases). Trimming stripped 6 bases from V and 4 bases from J, with 12 bases between. This CDR3 is built from 13 residues. The CDR3 here is CASSLRGGYGYTF. For the CDR3, the DNA is TGTGCCAGCAGCCTGCGGGGGGGCTATGGCTACACCTTC.

The gene calls are TRBV5-1 and TRBJ1-1; D possibly corresponds to TRBD1 (6 bases). The V gene's germline CDR1 is SGHRS and CDR2 YFSETQ. V dropped 0 bases and J dropped 14 bases, with 17 bases sitting between them. The CDR3 spans 13 residues. As DNA, the CDR3 is TGCGCCAGCAGCTTGGATGGGGGCCCGTTTAAGTTCTTT. This translates into CASSLDGGPFKFF.

The chain uses TRBV5-4 and TRBJ1-2; 9 positions match TRBD1. The CDR3 extends over 16 amino acids. Germline CDR1 is SGHNT and CDR2 is YYREEE (reference sequence). V dropped 3 bases and J dropped 7; count of bases not matched to a gene: 13. CDR3 in amino acids: CASSSETRQGVSGYTF. The CDR3 DNA is TGTGCCAGCAGCTCCGAGACCAGACAGGGGGTTAGTGGCTACACCTTC. Combining the CDR3 with reference TRBV5-4 and TRBJ1-2 gives the whole variable domain ETGVTQSPTHLIKTRGQQVTLRCSSQSGHNTVSWYQQALGQGPQFIFQYYREEENGRGNFPPRFSGLQFPNYSSELNVNALELDDSALYLCASSSETRQGVSGYTFGSGTRLTVV.

This rearrangement joins TRBV4-3 to TRBJ1-1; D is possibly TRBD1 (6 bases). The CDR3 spans 17 residues. V lost 0 bases to trimming and J lost 6 bases, with 20 bases between them. Germline assignment: CDR1 LGHNA and CDR2 YSLEER. The CDR3 DNA reads as TGCGCCAGCAGCCAAGATCGACGTATGAGGGGGGGTCCTGAAGCTTTCTTT. It encodes CASSQDRRMRGGPEAFF.

The chain carries TRBV13 and TRBJ2-7; 11 bases fit TRBD2. This CDR3 region has 16 residues. V shed 5 bases, J shed 3 bases, and the junction held 9 bases outside the gene matches. Looked up from germline, CDR1 is PRHDT and CDR2 is FYEKMQ (reference sequence). CDR3 nucleotide sequence: TGTGCCAGCAGCACACGATTAGCGGGGGGGCACTACGAGCAGTACTTC. Translation: CASSTRLAGGHYEQYF.

This clone showed up just once. The J gene is TRBJ1-2, the V gene TRBV4-1, with D maybe TRBD1 (6 bases). The ends were cut back, 0 bases at V and 7 bases at J, with 21 bases in the middle. Germline V gene data show CDR1 as MGHRA and CDR2 as YSYEKL. The CDR3 is 17 amino acids. The chain's CDR3 is CASSQDGRQDLSSGYTF. The CDR3 DNA follows: TGCGCCAGCAGCCAAGATGGGAGACAGGATCTCTCTAGTGGCTACACCTTC.

The chain joins TRBV5-4 to TRBJ1-1; 8 bases fit TRBD1. The CDR3 is 14 residues long. J lost 5 bases, V lost 5 bases, and 8 bases had no gene match. Germline CDR1 is SGHNT and CDR2 is YYREEE (reference sequence). The CDR3 bases are TGTGCCAGCAGGATAGGACAGGGACGAACTGAAGCTTTCTTT. This translates into CASRIGQGRTEAFF. Combining the CDR3 with reference TRBV5-4 and TRBJ1-1 gives the whole variable domain ETGVTQSPTHLIKTRGQQVTLRCSSQSGHNTVSWYQQALGQGPQFIFQYYREEENGRGNFPPRFSGLQFPNYSSELNVNALELDDSALYLCASRIGQGRTEAFFGQGTRLTVV.

This clone was recorded only once. This chain joins TRBV6-6 and TRBJ2-2; TRBD2 is a possible D gene (6 bases). From germline, CDR1 is MNHNY and CDR2 SVGAGI (reference sequence). The ends were cut back, 6 bases at V and 4 bases at J, with 12 bases in the middle. The CDR3 covers 14 residues. DNA for the CDR3: TGTGCCAGCAGACCGCGGGACTCCACCGGGGAGCTGTTTTTT. It yields the protein CASRPRDSTGELFF.

The chain carries TRBV11-2 and TRBJ2-1; 7 bases align to TRBD1. CDR1 is SGHAT, CDR2 FQNNGV, per germline. V shed 1 base and J 4 bases; nucleotides not matched to a gene: 13. The CDR3 sequence is 18 residues long. The CDR3 region has the DNA TGTGCCAGCAGCTTAGCCCGGGGACAGACCCAAGTGTACAATGAGCAGTTCTTC. Amino acids: CASSLARGQTQVYNEQFF.

The chain carries TRBV5-5 and TRBJ1-1, with D tentatively TRBD1 (6 bases). Trimming removed 3 bases from V and 2 bases from J, with 8 bases in between. This CDR3 is 13 amino acids long. Germline V gene data show CDR1 as SGHKS and CDR2 as YYEKEE (reference sequence). In nucleotides, the CDR3 is TGTGCCAGCAGCTCGACAGGAAACACTGAAGCTTTCTTT. Encoded protein: CASSSTGNTEAFF.

This clone was observed a single time. The V and J genes are TRBV24-1 and TRBJ2-2, with D possibly matching TRBD1 (5 bases). V was shortened by 9 bases and J by 5 bases, with 12 bases between the two germline ends. Germline V gives CDR1 KGHDR, CDR2 SFDVKD. This CDR3 contains 13 residues. The CDR3 reads CATGARHTGELFF. The DNA for the CDR3 is TGTGCCACCGGGGCCAGGCATACCGGGGAGCTGTTTTTT.

This chain links TRBV7-3 with TRBJ2-3; the match to TRBD2 covers 8 bases. The germline V gene encodes CDR1 SGHTA and CDR2 FQGTGA. The V gene end was trimmed by 2 bases and the J gene end by 5 bases; junction bases not matched to a gene: 12. The length of the CDR3 is 17 residues. DNA for the CDR3: TGTGCCAGCAGCTTATTGGGTATCGGGGGGGCCGGAGATACGCAGTATTTT. Its translation: CASSLLGIGGAGDTQYF.

The gene calls are TRBV6-5 and TRBJ1-2; maybe TRBD1 (5 bases). Germline CDR1 reads MNHEY; CDR2 reads SVGAGI. Trimming took 0 bases from V and 5 from J, leaving 10 bases between them. The CDR3 covers 14 residues. CDR3 in amino acids: CASSYSVSGYGYTF. The CDR3 DNA is TGTGCCAGCAGTTACTCGGTGTCAGGGTATGGCTACACCTTC.

This chain links TRBV6-1 with TRBJ1-4; D remains ambiguous. CDR3 length: 18 residues. Trimming shortened V by 4 bases and J by 3 bases, and 21 bases separated the two germline ends. The germline V gene has CDR1 MNHNS and CDR2 SASEGT. The CDR3: CASSAGRRMGASNEKLFF. As DNA, the CDR3 is TGTGCCAGCAGTGCTGGGAGGAGAATGGGAGCATCTAATGAAAAACTGTTTTTT.

This chain links TRBV10-3 with TRBJ1-4, with a possible D match to TRBD1 (6 bases). Germline V CDR1 and CDR2: ENHRY, SYGVKD. Trimming removed 3 bases at V and 5 bases at J, with 10 bases between. The CDR3 consists of 14 residues. CDR3 protein: CAISDGGQNEKLFF. In nucleotides, the CDR3 is TGTGCCATCAGTGACGGGGGGCAAAATGAAAAACTGTTTTTT.

The V gene is TRBV4-1, the J gene TRBJ1-3; 7 positions match TRBD1. The V gene's germline CDR1 is MGHRA and CDR2 YSYEKL. Trimming cost V 1 base and J 0 bases; bases outside gene matches: 6. The CDR3 extends over 17 amino acids. In DNA, the CDR3 is TGCGCCAGCAGCCAAGCGCCAGGACAGGCCTCTGGAAACACCATATATTTT. This encodes CASSQAPGQASGNTIYF.

The CDR3 region is CASSLDKSTDTQYF. The CDR3 DNA reads as TGCGCCAGCAGCTTGGACAAGAGCACAGATACGCAGTATTTT. The chain has TRBV5-1 and TRBJ2-3; D is ambiguous. Per germline, CDR1 SGHRS and CDR2 YFSETQ. Trimming took off 0 bases at V and 0 bases at J, with 5 bases between the two ends. CDR3 length: 14 amino acids.

The rearrangement joins TRBV15 to TRBJ2-1; 8 nucleotides align to TRBD2. Germline values: CDR1 LNHNV, CDR2 YYDKDF (reference sequence). Trimming took 4 bases from V and 7 from J; bases not matched to a gene: 15. The CDR3 spans 17 residues. The CDR3 coding sequence is TGTGCCACCAGCAAAGAGGCGGGACTAGGATCGGGTAATGAGCAGTTCTTC. It translates to CATSKEAGLGSGNEQFF.

The V and J genes are TRBV7-2 and TRBJ1-4; TRBD1 aligns across 9 bases. This CDR3 region has 14 residues. Germline-derived CDR1 and CDR2 are SGHTA and FQGNSA. The V gene end was trimmed by 1 base and the J gene end by 7 bases; junction bases not matched to a gene: 1. The CDR3 coding sequence is TGTGCCAGCAGCTTAGTACAGGGGGCTGAAAAACTGTTTTTT. It yields the protein CASSLVQGAEKLFF.

V gene TRBV3-1 (or the pseudogene TRBV3-2) combines with J gene TRBJ1-1; 10 positions match TRBD1. Trimming cost V 3 bases and J 8 bases; bases outside gene matches: 6. This CDR3 is 14 amino acids long. The germline V gene encodes CDR1 LGHDT and CDR2 YNNKEL (reference sequence). This CDR3 reads CASSHGTGEEEAFF. The CDR3 DNA is TGTGCCAGCAGCCATGGGACAGGGGAGGAGGAAGCTTTCTTT.

This clone was seen only a few times. The J gene is TRBJ1-1, the V gene TRBV5-8; 10 bases fit TRBD1. Losses at the gene ends were 4 bases for V and 4 bases for J; bases not matched to a gene: 7. Germline CDR1 reads SGHTS; CDR2 reads YDEGEE. This CDR3 has 15 amino acids. CDR3 amino acids: CASSRRQGAGTEAFF. In DNA form, the CDR3 reads TGTGCCAGCAGCCGTCGACAGGGGGCCGGCACTGAAGCTTTCTTT.

Only one count was recorded for this clone. CDR3 DNA sequence: TGTGCCAGCAGCCCCCATAACACCGGGGAGCTGTTTTTT. Translating gives CASSPHNTGELFF. The chain is built from TRBV9 and TRBJ2-2; D unresolved. Germline assignment: CDR1 SGDLS and CDR2 YYNGEE. The germline V and J ends were trimmed by 4 bases and 2 bases, with 6 bases remaining between them. CDR3 size: 13 residues.

This chain joins TRBV2 and TRBJ2-3, with 9 bases matching TRBD2. V lost 6 bases, J lost 5 bases, and 9 bases stayed unmatched. Germline-derived CDR1 and CDR2 are SNHLY and FYNNEI. This CDR3 region has 15 residues. DNA for the CDR3: TGTGCCAGCAGGTTTGCGGGGGGGCAAAAAGATACGCAGTATTTT. Translating gives CASRFAGGQKDTQYF. Together with reference TRBV2 and TRBJ2-3, the CDR3 gives the full variable domain: EPEVTQTPSHQVTQMGQEVILRCVPISNHLYFYWYRQILGQKVEFLVSFYNNEISEKSEIFDDQFSVERPDGSNFTLKIRSTKLEDSAMYFCASRFAGGQKDTQYFGPGTRLTVL.

The rearrangement uses TRBV18 and TRBJ2-1; perhaps TRBD2 as D (6 bases). The CDR3 is 12 amino acids. Germline CDR1 is KGHSH and CDR2 is LQKENI. The V end lost 11 bases, the J end lost 7 bases, and 15 bases lay between the germline ends. CDR3 sequence (DNA): TGTGCCGCGGGACTGGGGTTGAATGAGCAGTTCTTC. It codes for CAAGLGLNEQFF.

The chain joins TRBV6-1 to TRBJ1-2, with a tentative D call TRBD1 (6 bases). V was pared by 3 bases and J by 6 bases, with 14 bases between. The germline V gene encodes CDR1 MNHNS and CDR2 SASEGT. The CDR3 spans 14 residues. The CDR3 DNA reads TGTGCCAGCAGTGAGTTGGGGGGGGCGCATGGCTACACCTTC. It is translated as CASSELGGAHGYTF.